The 23 T cell receptor beta chains reported below all come from one sample, sequenced in a study of OX40 agonist ivuxolimab in advanced cancers. The repertoire was sequenced with immunoSEQ multiplex PCR; TCRdb's copy has only in-frame clones and lacks some. The table records under 50,000 clones, approximately 91% of them present only once. The specimen comprised CD4+ or CD8+ T cells sorted from blood, sampled in a trial of the OX40 agonist ivuxolimab. The receptors come from an adult with an advanced solid tumor such as melanoma, head and neck, liver or kidney cancer.

This sequence joins TRBV19 and TRBJ2-7, with 8 bases that match TRBD1. Germline V CDR1 and CDR2: LNHDA, SQIVND (reference sequence). The CDR3 loop spans 14 amino acids. V lost 7 bases to trimming and J lost 4 bases; unmatched junction nucleotides: 9. In DNA form, the CDR3 reads TGTGCCAGTACCGGAGGACAGGGTAAATACGAGCAGTACTTC. It is translated as CASTGGQGKYEQYF.

There are a few counts of this clone. CDR3 loop: CASVDREGSPLHF. The DNA of the CDR3 is TGTGCCAGTGTGGACAGGGAAGGGTCACCCCTCCACTTT. The chain recombines TRBV19 with TRBJ1-6; 8 bases fit TRBD1. The CDR3 has 13 amino acids. Germline V gene sequence: CDR1 LNHDA, CDR2 SQIVND (reference sequence). J was trimmed by 10 bases and V by 8 bases; bases with no gene match: 7.

The genes are TRBV6-5 and TRBJ1-2; D is unresolved. The CDR3 has 13 amino acids. The V gene's germline CDR1 is MNHEY and CDR2 SVGAGI. V lost 3 bases, J lost 3 bases, and 8 bases lay in between. CDR3 coding DNA: TGTGCCAGCAGTTATAGGGCTTACTATGGCTACACCTTC. Translated, it gives CASSYRAYYGYTF.

V is TRBV27 and J is TRBJ1-1; D unresolved. CDR3 length: 14 amino acids. The germline V gene encodes CDR1 MNHEY and CDR2 SMNVEV (reference sequence). Trimming cost V 4 bases and J 3 bases, with 12 bases left between them. In DNA, the CDR3 is TGTGCCAGCAGTTCGAGGAAATGGTACACTGAAGCTTTCTTT. It is translated as CASSSRKWYTEAFF.

The rearrangement uses TRBV27 and TRBJ2-3; weak D call: TRBD2 (6 bases). Germline V lookup: CDR1 MNHEY, CDR2 SMNVEV (reference sequence). CDR3 length equals 16 residues. The V end lost 3 bases, the J end lost 2 bases, and 15 bases lay between the germline ends. As DNA, the CDR3 is TGTGCCAGCAGTTTTGGGGAGCCTAGCGCCACAGATACGCAGTATTTT. It specifies CASSFGEPSATDTQYF.

This sequence joins TRBV7-9 and TRBJ1-2; 8 bases align to TRBD1. Per germline, CDR1 SEHNR and CDR2 FQNEAQ (reference sequence). V was pared by 5 bases and J by 4 bases, with 3 bases of the junction left unmatched. The CDR3 runs 13 residues. Here the CDR3 reads CASSPGGAYGYTF. The DNA of the CDR3 is TGTGCCAGCAGCCCAGGGGGCGCCTATGGCTACACCTTC. Variable domain in full (rest from reference TRBV7-9 and TRBJ1-2): DTGVSQNPRHKITKRGQNVTFRCDPISEHNRLYWYRQTLGQGPEFLTYFQNEAQLEKSRLLSDRFSAERPKGSFSTLEIQRTEQGDSAMYLCASSPGGAYGYTFGSGTRLTVV.

The chain uses TRBV28 and TRBJ2-1; the D gene is possibly TRBD1 (5 bases). Trimming took off 6 bases at V and 10 bases at J, with 16 bases between the two ends. The CDR3 runs to 13 residues. CDR1 and CDR2 (germline): MDHEN, SYDVKM. The CDR3 spells CASSFRGWGEQFF. In nucleotides, the CDR3 is TGTGCCAGCAGCTTTAGGGGATGGGGCGAGCAGTTCTTC.

The chain combines TRBV30 with TRBJ2-1; 7 nucleotides align to TRBD2. The CDR3 runs 11 residues. The germline V gene has CDR1 GTSNPN and CDR2 SVGIG (reference sequence). The CDR3 region has the DNA TGTGCGGGGGGGTCCTACAATGAGCAGTTCTTC. Protein product: CAGGSYNEQFF.

The rearrangement uses TRBV9 and TRBJ2-7; a possible D gene is TRBD2 (5 bases). This CDR3 is built from 15 residues. The V end was cut by 3 bases, the J end by 0 bases, with 13 bases between. Germline V gene data show CDR1 as SGDLS and CDR2 as YYNGEE. CDR3 amino acids: CASSAGAASSYEQYF. CDR3 nucleotide sequence: TGTGCCAGCAGCGCAGGAGCGGCTAGCTCCTACGAGCAGTACTTC. The variable domain in full, completed from reference TRBV9 and TRBJ2-7, reads DSGVTQTPKHLITATGQRVTLRCSPRSGDLSVYWYQQSLDQGLQFLIQYYNGEERAKGNILERFSAQQFPDLHSELNLSSLELGDSALYFCASSAGAASSYEQYFGPGTRLTVT.

This clone is a singleton in its sample. The genes are TRBV9 and TRBJ2-7, with 15 bases matching TRBD2. CDR1 and CDR2 (germline): SGDLS, YYNGEE. Trimming cost V 5 bases and J 4 bases; bases outside gene matches: 7. This CDR3 has 16 residues. As DNA, the CDR3 is TGTGCCAGCAGTGCCACCGGACTAGCGGGAGGGTACGAGCAGTACTTC. The encoded protein is CASSATGLAGGYEQYF.

The rearrangement links TRBV10-1 to TRBJ1-3; D is undetermined. Germline V gene lookup returns CDR1 WNHNN and CDR2 SYGVQD (reference sequence). V dropped 3 bases and J dropped 1 base, with 1 base sitting between them. The CDR3 sequence is 12 residues long. The CDR3 nucleotides are TGCGCCAGCAGTGATTCTGGAAACACCATATATTTT. This encodes CASSDSGNTIYF.

A few counts support this clone. The chain joins TRBV2 to TRBJ1-5; D unclear. V was cut by 0 bases and J by 2 bases, with 11 bases left in between. The CDR3 consists of 16 residues. The germline V gene has CDR1 SNHLY and CDR2 FYNNEI. CDR3 in amino acids: CASSEARGGGNQPQHF. CDR3 DNA sequence: TGTGCCAGCAGTGAAGCGCGGGGTGGGGGCAATCAGCCCCAGCATTTT.

The chain is built from TRBV4-1 and TRBJ2-7, with D possibly matching TRBD1 (6 bases). CDR3 length equals 16 residues. The V and J ends lost 0 bases and 0 bases respectively, with 12 bases between them. Looked up from germline, CDR1 is MGHRA and CDR2 is YSYEKL. CDR3 coding DNA: TGCGCCAGCAGCCAAGATGACTACAGGGCCTCCTACGAGCAGTACTTC. Protein sequence: CASSQDDYRASYEQYF.

The rearrangement uses TRBV7-8 and TRBJ1-5; D remains unclear. The CDR3 runs to 18 residues. Deletions cut 0 bases from V and 2 bases from J, with 17 bases between. Germline assignment: CDR1 SGHVS and CDR2 FQNEAQ. In DNA, the CDR3 is TGTGCCAGCAGCTTAGCGGTGGCAGCAAGTCATGGCAATCAGCCCCAGCATTTT. Its protein is CASSLAVAASHGNQPQHF.

The chain combines TRBV21-1 with TRBJ2-5; whether TRBD1, the table's D call, matches the DNA was not checked. The J call may be faulty, since TRBJ2-7 better matches the DNA end. TRBV21-1 is a listed pseudogene. This CDR3 is 15 amino acids long. CDR3 coding DNA: TGTGCCAGCAGCAAAGATAAGGGGTTCTCCTACGAGCAGTACTTC. This sequence encodes CASSKDKGFSYEQYF.

This clone was seen once. Other DNA sequences in the same sample also yield this CDR3. The V gene is TRBV5-6, the J gene TRBJ1-3; 8 bases match TRBD1. Germline loops: CDR1 SGHDT, CDR2 YYEEEE. Trimming took 4 bases from V and 0 from J; bases not matched to a gene: 3. The CDR3 runs 15 residues. In DNA form, the CDR3 reads TGTGCCAGCAGCCGGACAGGGCCCTCTGGAAACACCATATATTTT. It codes for CASSRTGPSGNTIYF. Complete variable domain (other parts from reference TRBV5-6 and TRBJ1-3): DAGVTQSPTHLIKTRGQQVTLRCSPKSGHDTVSWYQQALGQGPQFIFQYYEEEERQRGNFPDRFSGHQFPNYSSELNVNALLLGDSALYLCASSRTGPSGNTIYFGEGSWLTVV.

The chain links TRBV7-9 to TRBJ1-1; no definite D call. There are 14 residues in the CDR3. The V end lost 7 bases, the J end lost 1 base, and 13 bases lay between the germline ends. Germline V CDR1 and CDR2: SEHNR, FQNEAQ (reference sequence). The CDR3: CASTILNSNTEAFF. The CDR3, as DNA: TGTGCCAGCACCATTCTCAATTCGAACACTGAAGCTTTCTTT.

The rearrangement uses TRBV7-3 and TRBJ2-2; 8 nucleotides line up with TRBD2. J gave up 7 bases and V 5 bases, and 12 bases lay outside the gene matches. Germline V gene sequence: CDR1 SGHTA, CDR2 FQGTGA. This CDR3 has 16 residues. DNA for the CDR3: TGTGCCAGCAGCGCCAATAGCGGGACGGGGATCGGGGAGCTGTTTTTT. Encoded protein: CASSANSGTGIGELFF.

This chain uses TRBV10-3 with TRBJ2-5, with TRBD2 identical over 8 bases. The CDR3 sequence is 15 residues long. Trimming took 3 bases from V and 3 from J; bases not matched to a gene: 6. Germline V lookup: CDR1 ENHRY, CDR2 SYGVKD. Here the CDR3 reads CAISDSLADKETQYF. CDR3 DNA sequence: TGTGCCATCAGTGATTCACTAGCGGATAAAGAGACCCAGTACTTC.

The gene calls are TRBV30 and TRBJ2-5; D is ambiguous. The last part of the DNA fits TRBJ2-7 better; the J call may be wrong. Germline loops: CDR1 GTSNPN, CDR2 SVGIG (reference sequence). The CDR3 sequence is 16 residues long. CDR3 region: CAWSARFTVLSYEQYF. DNA of the CDR3: TGTGCCTGGAGTGCGAGATTCACGGTATTATCCTACGAGCAGTACTTC.

CDR3 sequence: CASSYTRTGVGYEQFF. CDR3 in DNA: TGTGCCAGCAGTTACACCCGGACAGGGGTCGGGTATGAGCAGTTCTTC. The gene calls are TRBV6-5 and TRBJ2-1; 9 bases match TRBD1. Germline CDR1 reads MNHEY; CDR2 reads SVGAGI. This CDR3 contains 16 residues. V lost 2 bases, J lost 8 bases, and 10 bases stayed unmatched.

This clone showed up just once. The rearrangement joins TRBV11-2 to TRBJ2-5; either TRBD1 or TRBD2 may supply D (6 bases each). Germline V gene lookup returns CDR1 SGHAT and CDR2 FQNNGV. This CDR3 contains 14 residues. V was cut by 1 base and J by 4 bases, with 10 bases left in between. The CDR3 bases are TGTGCCAGCAGCTTAGGGGGGGCCCCAGAGACCCAGTACTTC. This sequence encodes CASSLGGAPETQYF.

This clone has a single count. This sequence joins TRBV18 and TRBJ2-3; D is unclear. The germline V gene has CDR1 KGHSH and CDR2 LQKENI. Trimming cost V 3 bases and J 6 bases, with 4 bases left between them. The CDR3 has 11 residues. The CDR3 spells CASSPRDTQYF. The CDR3 region has the DNA TGTGCCAGCTCACCCAGGGATACGCAGTATTTT.